This T cell receptor beta chain was retrieved from a study of shared T cell receptors in the human thymus. The assay was immunoSEQ multiplex PCR, and TCRdb's table has in-frame clones only and misses some. The sample has 450,000 to 650,000 clones, about 84% seen once. Looked up from germline, CDR1 is SGHRS and CDR2 is YFSETQ. Trimming removed 0 bases from V and 4 bases from J, with 10 bases in between. There are 14 residues in the CDR3. This sample was also put to use in a study of human thymus T cells. Turning to that study: Thymus tissue for the work was resected from patients undergoing corrective heart surgery.

This TCR was sampled from a boy less than two years old with a congenital heart defect. The sequenced sample was thymocytes. The chain employs TRBV5-1 and TRBJ1-2, with D possibly TRBD1 on 5 matching bases. The CDR3 DNA reads as TGCGCCAGCAGCTTGGCGTCGGGGGGCTATGGCTACACCTTC. It yields the protein CASSLASGGYGYTF.